This T cell receptor beta chain came from a study of metastatic and nonmetastatic thyroid tumors. TCRdb re-analyzed the PCR reads using MiXCR. The sample yields tens of thousands of clones, under 20% seen once. This CDR3 region has 15 residues. The J segment lost 2 bases and the V segment lost 7 bases, leaving 6 bases of the junction unmatched. In germline, CDR1 is SQVTM, CDR2 ANQGSEA. All patients were treatment-naive before thyroid surgery. This clone was seen ten or more times. The sample taken for sequencing was blood. This clonotype was obtained from a female donor with papillary thyroid cancer or a benign thyroid nodule (not recorded which). Some clones in this sample may be carry-over from other donors' samples. The rearrangement joins TRBV29-1 to TRBJ2-3; 13 nucleotides match TRBD2. The CDR3 protein is CSAMGLAGPTDTQYF. CDR3 nucleotides: TGCAGCGCTATGGGACTAGCGGGACCCACAGATACGCAGTATTTT.